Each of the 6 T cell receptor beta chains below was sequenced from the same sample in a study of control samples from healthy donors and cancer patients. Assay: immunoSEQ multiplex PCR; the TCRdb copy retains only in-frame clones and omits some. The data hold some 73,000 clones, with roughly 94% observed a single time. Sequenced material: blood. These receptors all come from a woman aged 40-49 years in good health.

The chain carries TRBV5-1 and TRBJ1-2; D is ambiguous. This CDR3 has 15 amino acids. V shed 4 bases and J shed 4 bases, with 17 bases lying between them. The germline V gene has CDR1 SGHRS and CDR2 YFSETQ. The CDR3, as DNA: TGCGCCAGCAGCCCGGGTAATGATATTGGCTATGGCTACACCTTC. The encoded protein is CASSPGNDIGYGYTF.

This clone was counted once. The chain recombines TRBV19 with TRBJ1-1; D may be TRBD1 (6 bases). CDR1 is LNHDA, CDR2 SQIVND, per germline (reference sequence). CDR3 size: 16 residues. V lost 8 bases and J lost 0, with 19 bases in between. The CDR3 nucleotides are TGTGCCAGTCAATTAGGGGGACCAGGGATGAACACTGAAGCTTTCTTT. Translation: CASQLGGPGMNTEAFF.

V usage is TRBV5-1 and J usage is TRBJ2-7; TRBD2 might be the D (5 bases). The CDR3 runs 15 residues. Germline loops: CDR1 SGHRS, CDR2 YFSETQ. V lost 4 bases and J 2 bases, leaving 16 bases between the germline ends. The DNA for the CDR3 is TGCGCCAGCAGCCCACACCATCCAGCGGCCTACGAGCAGTACTTC. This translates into CASSPHHPAAYEQYF.

The CDR3 reads CASSPGMPGAKNIQYF. DNA for the CDR3: TGTGCCAGCAGTCCCGGCATGCCCGGAGCCAAAAACATTCAGTACTTC. The J gene is TRBJ2-4, the V gene TRBV28; D ambiguous. The germline V gene has CDR1 MDHEN and CDR2 SYDVKM. The CDR3 contains 16 residues. V gave up 5 bases and J gave up 0 bases, with 14 bases separating them.

CDR3 in DNA: TGTGCCAGCAGTGAGACAGGGGATACGCAGTATTTT. Translated, it gives CASSETGDTQYF. The chain links TRBV2 to TRBJ2-3, with 7 nucleotides matching TRBD1. In germline, CDR1 is SNHLY, CDR2 FYNNEI. The CDR3 consists of 12 residues. With 3 bases clipped from V and 6 bases from J, the junction kept 0 bases outside the gene matches.

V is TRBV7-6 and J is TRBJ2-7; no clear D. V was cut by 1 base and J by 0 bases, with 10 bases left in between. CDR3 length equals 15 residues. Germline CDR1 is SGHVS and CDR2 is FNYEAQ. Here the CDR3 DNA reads TGTGCCAGCAGCTTAGAAGGGTCCCTCTCCTACGAGCAGTACTTC. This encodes CASSLEGSLSYEQYF.